The 15 T cell receptor beta chains in this list originate from one sample, sequenced in a study of blood T cells in healthy people across ages. PCR was performed a second time for roughly 7 to 12 cycles using a sample-barcoded 5' primer and a J-beta primer mix. MiXCR, run by TCRdb on the 5' RACE reads, gives a single entry per CDR3 protein. This sample has 1.5 million to 2 million distinct CDR3 sequences; 28% occur once, and the top ten carry 6.5% to 8.5%. The specimen was blood. The origin of the receptors is a woman aged 25 to 39 in good health.

A remark on this clonotype: At one of its ends the junction is not consistent with the germline gene, which may arise from a read error. CDR3 in DNA: TGCGCTAGCAGCCTCCCTGGACTAGCGGGAGTCGAGACCCAGTACTTC. Its translation is CASSLPGLAGVETQYF. The rearrangement links TRBV5-1 to TRBJ2-5; the match to TRBD2 covers 13 bases. The CDR3 spans 16 residues. CDR1 and CDR2 from the germline V gene are SGHRS and YFSETQ.

To note about this clonotype: The junction shows a germline mismatch at one end, possibly a read error. This chain uses TRBV10-2 with TRBJ2-5; D is unclear. Germline CDR1 and CDR2: WSHSY and SAAADI. The CDR3 consists of 15 residues. This CDR3 is CAGSESISREKTQYF. The CDR3 DNA is TGCGCCGGCAGTGAGTCGATATCAAGGGAAAAGACCCAGTACTTC.

Note on this clonotype: No conserved phenylalanine or tryptophan ends this CDR3, so it is likely a read error. V is TRBV20-1 and J is TRBJ2-1, with 9 nucleotides matching TRBD2. The CDR3 is 13 residues long. Germline CDR1 and CDR2: DFQATT and SNEGSKA (reference sequence). The junction had 5 bases not matched to a gene; V was cut back by 2 bases and J by 9 bases. The DNA of the CDR3 is TGCAGTGCTAGATGGACTAGCGTCGGTGAGCAGTTCATC. Its protein is CSARWTSVGEQFI.

This clonotype has only a few counts. CDR3 region: CASSFRDRAYQPQHF. The CDR3 DNA is TGTGCCAGCAGTTTCAGGGACAGGGCTTATCAGCCCCAGCATTTT. V and J are TRBV28 and TRBJ1-5; the match to TRBD1 covers 9 bases. Germline CDR1 MDHEN, CDR2 SYDVKM. CDR3 size: 15 residues. Trimming cost V 3 bases and J 5 bases; bases outside gene matches: 5.

The gene calls are TRBV10-3 and TRBJ2-7, with 12 bases matching TRBD2. The CDR3 totals 19 residues. CDR1 and CDR2 (germline): ENHRY, SYGVKD. V gave up 3 bases and J gave up 0 bases; unmatched junction bases: 12. The chain's CDR3 is CAISESMPGLAGFSYEQYF. The CDR3 DNA sequence: TGTGCCATCAGTGAATCGATGCCGGGACTAGCGGGCTTCTCCTACGAGCAGTACTTC.

The table lists this clonotype with a few counts. The junction shows a germline mismatch at one end, possibly a read error. The J gene is TRBJ2-1, the V gene TRBV20-1; perhaps TRBD2 as D (5 bases). There are 13 residues in the CDR3. Germline CDR1 DFQATT, CDR2 SNEGSKA (reference sequence). The CDR3 sequence is CSTSLSPYNEQFF. CDR3 sequence (DNA): TGCAGTACTAGTCTGTCACCCTACAATGAGCAGTTCTTC.

This sequence joins TRBV7-9 and TRBJ2-7, with 8 bases aligning to TRBD2. Germline V lookup: CDR1 SEHNR, CDR2 FQNEAQ (reference sequence). This CDR3 is 16 amino acids long. V dropped 2 bases and J dropped 6; count of bases not matched to a gene: 12. The CDR3 protein is CASSLKLDFSGTEQYF. The CDR3 region has the DNA TGTGCCAGCAGCTTAAAACTCGACTTTAGCGGGACCGAGCAGTACTTC.

V is TRBV7-7 and J is TRBJ1-2, with 7 bases aligning to TRBD1. This CDR3 spans 14 amino acids. The V gene's germline CDR1 is SSHAT and CDR2 FNYEAQ (reference sequence). The junction had 10 bases not matched to a gene; V was cut back by 5 bases and J by 7 bases. In nucleotides, the CDR3 is TGTGCCAGCAGCCCTCCTTGGGGGACAGCTGGCTACACCTTC. Amino acid sequence: CASSPPWGTAGYTF.

The table lists this clonotype with many counts. The rearrangement joins TRBV5-5 to TRBJ2-3, with TRBD1 matching 10 bases. The CDR3 consists of 14 residues. Germline V lookup: CDR1 SGHKS, CDR2 YYEKEE (reference sequence). V gave up 3 bases and J gave up 3 bases; unmatched junction bases: 1. CDR3 amino acids: CASSWDRGTDTQYF. DNA of the CDR3: TGTGCCAGCAGCTGGGACAGGGGAACAGATACGCAGTATTTT.

J is TRBJ2-1 and V is TRBV10-3; D perhaps matches TRBD2 (7 bases). The CDR3 has 16 residues. V lost 4 bases and J 0 bases, leaving 13 bases between the germline ends. Germline V gene lookup returns CDR1 ENHRY and CDR2 SYGVKD. CDR3 DNA: TGTGCCATCAGTGTGCGGGCGGGGGCCTCCTACAATGAGCAGTTCTTC. Residues: CAISVRAGASYNEQFF.

V usage is TRBV12-3 or TRBV12-4 and J usage is TRBJ1-6; D not certain. Trimming took 5 bases from V and 10 from J, leaving 9 bases between them. This CDR3 region has 12 residues. The CDR3 spells CASSNNQSPLHF. DNA for the CDR3: TGTGCCAGCAGTAACAATCAATCACCCCTCCACTTT.

This clonotype was detected only a few times. Possible read error: a much larger clone is one base away. CDR3 nucleotide sequence: TGTGCCAGCAGCTTATGTCTAGCGGGAGACGAGCAGTACTTC. It specifies CASSLCLAGDEQYF. The chain recombines TRBV11-1 with TRBJ2-5, with 10 nucleotides matching TRBD2. TRBJ2-7 explains the end of the DNA better; the J call may be wrong. CDR1 and CDR2 (germline): SGHAT, FQDESV (reference sequence). The CDR3 is 14 amino acids.

This clonotype was seen many times. The chain uses TRBV6-5 and TRBJ2-7; D tentatively fits TRBD1 or TRBD2 (6 bases each). The germline V gene encodes CDR1 MNHEY and CDR2 SVGAGI. The V gene lost 9 bases and the J gene lost 3 bases, with 18 bases spanning the gap. This CDR3 has 14 amino acids. The CDR3 DNA reads as TGTGCCAGTTCTTTAGTGGGGGGCCACTACGAGCAGTACTTC. The encoded protein is CASSLVGGHYEQYF.

This clonotype was recorded many times. The chain has TRBV7-2 and TRBJ2-7; possibly TRBD2 for D (6 bases). V shed 5 bases and J shed 4 bases, with 12 bases lying between them. This CDR3 contains 13 residues. Germline CDR1 and CDR2: SGHTA and FQGNSA. CDR3: CASSTDYPYEQYF. In DNA, the CDR3 is TGTGCCAGCAGCACGGACTATCCTTACGAGCAGTACTTC.

V and J are TRBV7-9 and TRBJ1-4; 7 bases are shared with TRBD1. Looked up from germline, CDR1 is SEHNR and CDR2 is FQNEAQ (reference sequence). V gave up 5 bases and J gave up 8 bases; unmatched junction bases: 8. This CDR3 is built from 14 residues. DNA for the CDR3: TGTGCCAGCAGCGCTGACGGACAGGTAGAAAAACTGTTTTTT. This encodes CASSADGQVEKLFF. Complete variable domain (other parts from reference TRBV7-9 and TRBJ1-4): DTGVSQNPRHKITKRGQNVTFRCDPISEHNRLYWYRQTLGQGPEFLTYFQNEAQLEKSRLLSDRFSAERPKGSFSTLEIQRTEQGDSAMYLCASSADGQVEKLFFGSGTQLSVL.